This T cell receptor (beta chain) was documented in a study of shared clonotypes between healthy human individuals. The germline gives CDR1 SEHNR, CDR2 FQNEAQ (reference sequence). The ends were cut back, 2 bases at V and 0 bases at J, with 10 bases in the middle. CDR3 length equals 15 residues. Clones were sequenced by immunoSEQ multiplex PCR, and TCRdb holds only the in-frame ones, with some missing. The sample holds hundreds of thousands of clones, around 90% seen once. Study results and caveats: Some naive CD4 clonotypes, roughly 5%, turned up in common across several donors.

CD45RO negativity and positive selection for CCR7 defined naive CD8 cells, a population that excluded terminally differentiated effector memory CD45RA+ cells. About this clone itself: Its target is not known.

The sequence was collected from a man aged 25 to 40 in good health. Sample: naive CD8+ T cells sorted from blood. V gene TRBV7-9 combines with J gene TRBJ1-1, with D unresolved. DNA for the CDR3: TGTGCCAGCAGCTTATTGGGGATAATGAACACTGAAGCTTTCTTT. It is translated as CASSLLGIMNTEAFF.